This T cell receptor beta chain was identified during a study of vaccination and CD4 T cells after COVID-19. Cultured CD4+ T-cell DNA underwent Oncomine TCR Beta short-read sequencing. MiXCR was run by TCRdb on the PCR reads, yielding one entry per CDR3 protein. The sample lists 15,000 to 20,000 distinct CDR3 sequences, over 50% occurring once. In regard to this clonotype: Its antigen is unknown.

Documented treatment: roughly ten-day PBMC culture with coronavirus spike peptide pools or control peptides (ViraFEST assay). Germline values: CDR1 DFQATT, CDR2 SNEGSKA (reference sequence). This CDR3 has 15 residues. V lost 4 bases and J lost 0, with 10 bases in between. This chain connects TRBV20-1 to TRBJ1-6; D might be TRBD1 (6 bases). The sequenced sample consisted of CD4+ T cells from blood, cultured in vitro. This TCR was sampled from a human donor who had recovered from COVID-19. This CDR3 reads CSATGDSSYNSPLHF. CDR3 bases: TGCAGTGCTACAGGGGATTCCTCCTATAATTCACCCCTCCACTTT.